The clone carrying this T cell receptor beta chain was counted between two and nine times. Antigen: not known. The sample originates from a study of response to subunit inactivated influenza vaccine. Study findings and constraints: New T cells are recruited in small numbers by each seasonal influenza vaccination, according to the authors' suggestion.

A single record per CDR3 protein comes from TCRdb applying MiXCR to the RT-PCR reads. Among just under 550,000 distinct CDR3 sequences, roughly 25% were seen once, and the ten largest hold 2.5% to 3.5%. The CDR3 extends over 15 amino acids. Trimming left V 4 bases short and J 0 bases short, with 10 bases between. Germline CDR1 SGHTA, CDR2 FQGNSA. This sample also appeared in a second study, on T cells expressing NK-cell markers. This second report adds: Researchers built TCR beta cDNA using 5'RACE template switching with UMIs. Eight donors were sequenced, seven testing HCMV-seropositive and one testing seronegative. Among CD8+ T cells from five or six donors, dominant NKG2C+ clonotypes accounted for roughly 1.0-7.0%.

The chain links TRBV7-2 to TRBJ1-3, with no clear D. This clonotype was sampled from a man aged 50 to 59 who received an inactivated influenza vaccine. The material sequenced was CD4+ T cells sorted from PBMCs, taken 11 to 12 days after vaccination. The chain's CDR3 is CASSSRLSSGNTIYF. The CDR3, as DNA: TGTGCCAGCAGCTCGAGACTGAGCTCTGGAAACACCATATATTTT. Complete variable domain (other parts from reference TRBV7-2 and TRBJ1-3): GAGVSQSPSNKVTEKGKDVELRCDPISGHTALYWYRQSLGQGLEFLIYFQGNSAPDKSGLPSDRFSAERTGGSVSTLTIQRTQQEDSAVYLCASSSRLSSGNTIYFGEGSWLTVV.